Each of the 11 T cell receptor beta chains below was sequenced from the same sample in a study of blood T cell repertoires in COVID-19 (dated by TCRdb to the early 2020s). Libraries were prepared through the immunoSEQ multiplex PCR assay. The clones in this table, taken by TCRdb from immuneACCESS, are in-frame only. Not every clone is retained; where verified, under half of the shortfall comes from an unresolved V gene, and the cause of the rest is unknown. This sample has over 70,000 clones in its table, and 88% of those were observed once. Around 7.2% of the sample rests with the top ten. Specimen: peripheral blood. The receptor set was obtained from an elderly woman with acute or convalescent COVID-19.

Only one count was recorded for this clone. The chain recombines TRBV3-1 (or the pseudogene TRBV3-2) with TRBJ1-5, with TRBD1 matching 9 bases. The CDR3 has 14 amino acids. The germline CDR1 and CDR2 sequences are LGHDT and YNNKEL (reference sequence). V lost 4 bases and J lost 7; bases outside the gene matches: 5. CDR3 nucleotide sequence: TGTGCCAGCAGCCTAGGGACAGGGCAACAGCCCCAGCATTTT. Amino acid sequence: CASSLGTGQQPQHF.

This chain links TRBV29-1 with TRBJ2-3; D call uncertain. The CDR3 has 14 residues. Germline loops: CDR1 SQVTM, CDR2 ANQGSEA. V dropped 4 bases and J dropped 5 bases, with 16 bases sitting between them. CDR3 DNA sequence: TGCAGCGTTGCCCCAGGTCGAAGAGAAGATACGCAGTATTTT. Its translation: CSVAPGRREDTQYF.

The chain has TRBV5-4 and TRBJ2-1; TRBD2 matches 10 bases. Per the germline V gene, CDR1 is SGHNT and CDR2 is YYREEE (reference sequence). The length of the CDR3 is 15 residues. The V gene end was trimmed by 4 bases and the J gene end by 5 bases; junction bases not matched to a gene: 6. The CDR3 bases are TGTGCCAGCAGCCGGACTAGCGGATCCAACAATGAGCAGTTCTTC. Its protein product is CASSRTSGSNNEQFF.

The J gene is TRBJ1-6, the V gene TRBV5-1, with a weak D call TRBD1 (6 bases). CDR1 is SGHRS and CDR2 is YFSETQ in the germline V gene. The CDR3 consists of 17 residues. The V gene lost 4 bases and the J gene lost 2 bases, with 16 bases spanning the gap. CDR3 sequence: CASSPGQSGTYNSPLHF. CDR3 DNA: TGCGCCAGCAGCCCCGGACAGTCTGGCACCTATAATTCACCCCTCCACTTT.

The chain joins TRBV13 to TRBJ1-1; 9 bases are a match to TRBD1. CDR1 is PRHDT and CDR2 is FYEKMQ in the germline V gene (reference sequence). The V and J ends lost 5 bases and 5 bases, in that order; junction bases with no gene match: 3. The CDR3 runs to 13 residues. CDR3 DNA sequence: TGTGCCAGCAGCATGGACAGGGGAACTGAAGCTTTCTTT. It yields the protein CASSMDRGTEAFF.

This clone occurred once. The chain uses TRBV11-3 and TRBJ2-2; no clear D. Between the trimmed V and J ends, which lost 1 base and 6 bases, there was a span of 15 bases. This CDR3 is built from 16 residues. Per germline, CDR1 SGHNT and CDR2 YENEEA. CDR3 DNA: TGTGCCAGCAGCTTAGCCGACGGAGTTGCGGCCGGGGAGCTGTTTTTT. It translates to CASSLADGVAAGELFF.

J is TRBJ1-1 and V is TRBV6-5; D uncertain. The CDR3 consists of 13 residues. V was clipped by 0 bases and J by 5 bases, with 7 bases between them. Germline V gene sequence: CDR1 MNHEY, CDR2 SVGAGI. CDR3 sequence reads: CASSYSTGTEAFF. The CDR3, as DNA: TGTGCCAGCAGTTACTCGACGGGAACTGAAGCTTTCTTT.

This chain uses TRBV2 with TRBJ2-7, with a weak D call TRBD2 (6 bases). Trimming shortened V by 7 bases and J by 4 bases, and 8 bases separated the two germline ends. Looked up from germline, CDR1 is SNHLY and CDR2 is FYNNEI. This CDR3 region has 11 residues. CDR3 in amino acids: CASTGEYEQYF. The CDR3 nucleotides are TGTGCCAGCACGGGGGAGTACGAGCAGTACTTC. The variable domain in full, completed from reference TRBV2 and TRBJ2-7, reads EPEVTQTPSHQVTQMGQEVILRCVPISNHLYFYWYRQILGQKVEFLVSFYNNEISEKSEIFDDQFSVERPDGSNFTLKIRSTKLEDSAMYFCASTGEYEQYFGPGTRLTVT.

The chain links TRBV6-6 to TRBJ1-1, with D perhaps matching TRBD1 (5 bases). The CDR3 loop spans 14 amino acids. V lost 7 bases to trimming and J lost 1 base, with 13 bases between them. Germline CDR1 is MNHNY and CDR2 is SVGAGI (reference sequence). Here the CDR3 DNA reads TGTGCCAGCACTGGGGGGGGAAGGAACACTGAAGCTTTCTTT. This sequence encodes CASTGGGRNTEAFF.

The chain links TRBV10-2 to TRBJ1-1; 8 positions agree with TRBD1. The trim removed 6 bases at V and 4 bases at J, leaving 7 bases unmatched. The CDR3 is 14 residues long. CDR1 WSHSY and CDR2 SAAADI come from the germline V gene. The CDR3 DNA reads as TGCGCCAGCAGGGACAGGGAATCTTTCACTGAAGCTTTCTTT. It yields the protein CASRDRESFTEAFF.

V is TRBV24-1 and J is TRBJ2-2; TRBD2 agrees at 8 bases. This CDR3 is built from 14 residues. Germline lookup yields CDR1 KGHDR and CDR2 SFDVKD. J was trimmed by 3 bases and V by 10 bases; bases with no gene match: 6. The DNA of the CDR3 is TGTGCCACTCAGTTTAGCGGGGACACCGGGGAGCTGTTTTTT. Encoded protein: CATQFSGDTGELFF.